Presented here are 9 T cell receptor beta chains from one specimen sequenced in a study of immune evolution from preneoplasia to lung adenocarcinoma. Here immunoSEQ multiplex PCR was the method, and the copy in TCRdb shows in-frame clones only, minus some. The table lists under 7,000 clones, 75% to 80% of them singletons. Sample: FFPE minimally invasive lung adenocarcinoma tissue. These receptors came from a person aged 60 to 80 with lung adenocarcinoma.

This CDR3 reads CASSYRWGSTNYGYTF. CDR3 coding DNA: TGTGCCAGCAGTTACCGGTGGGGCAGCACTAACTATGGCTACACCTTC. The V and J genes are TRBV6-6 and TRBJ1-2, with a possible D match to TRBD1 (5 bases). The germline gives CDR1 MNHNY, CDR2 SVGAGI (reference sequence). The CDR3 covers 16 residues. V was trimmed by 2 bases and J by 0 bases, leaving 13 bases between them.

For the CDR3, the DNA is TGTGCCAGCAGTGAAGTGGGACCTCAGAACACCGGGGAGCTGTTTTTT. As protein: CASSEVGPQNTGELFF. This chain links TRBV2 with TRBJ2-2; D is perhaps TRBD1 or TRBD2 (5 bases each). This CDR3 has 16 amino acids. The V and J ends lost 1 base and 1 base respectively, with 10 bases between them. Germline lookup yields CDR1 SNHLY and CDR2 FYNNEI.

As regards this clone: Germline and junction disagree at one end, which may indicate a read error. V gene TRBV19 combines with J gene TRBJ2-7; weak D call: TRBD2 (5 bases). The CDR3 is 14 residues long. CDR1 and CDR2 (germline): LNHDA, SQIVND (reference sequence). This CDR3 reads CASSPIADSYEQYF. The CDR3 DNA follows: TGTGCCAGTAGTCCCATCGCGGACTCCTACGAGCAGTACTTT.

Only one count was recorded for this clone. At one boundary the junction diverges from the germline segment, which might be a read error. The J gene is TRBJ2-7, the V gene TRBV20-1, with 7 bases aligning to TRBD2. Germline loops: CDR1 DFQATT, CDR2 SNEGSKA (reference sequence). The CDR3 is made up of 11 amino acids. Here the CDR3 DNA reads TGCAGTGCTAGAGATCCGACCCTCGGGAGGTTC. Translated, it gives CSARDPTLGRF.

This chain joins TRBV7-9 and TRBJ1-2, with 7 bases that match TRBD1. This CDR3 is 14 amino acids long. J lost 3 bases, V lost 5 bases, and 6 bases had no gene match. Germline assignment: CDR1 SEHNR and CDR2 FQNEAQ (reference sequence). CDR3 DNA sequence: TGTGCCAGCAGCCCCCGGGACAGAGACTATGGCTACACCTTC. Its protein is CASSPRDRDYGYTF. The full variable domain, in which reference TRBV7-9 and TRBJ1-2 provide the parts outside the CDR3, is DTGVSQNPRHKITKRGQNVTFRCDPISEHNRLYWYRQTLGQGPEFLTYFQNEAQLEKSRLLSDRFSAERPKGSFSTLEIQRTEQGDSAMYLCASSPRDRDYGYTFGSGTRLTVV.

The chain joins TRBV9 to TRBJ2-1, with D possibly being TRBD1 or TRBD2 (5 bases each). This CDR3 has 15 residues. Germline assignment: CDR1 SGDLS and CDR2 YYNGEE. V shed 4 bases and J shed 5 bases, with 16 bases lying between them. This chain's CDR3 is CASSPWDAKNNEQFF. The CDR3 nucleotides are TGTGCCAGCAGCCCCTGGGACGCGAAAAACAATGAGCAGTTCTTC. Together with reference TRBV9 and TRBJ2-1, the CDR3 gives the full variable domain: DSGVTQTPKHLITATGQRVTLRCSPRSGDLSVYWYQQSLDQGLQFLIQYYNGEERAKGNILERFSAQQFPDLHSELNLSSLELGDSALYFCASSPWDAKNNEQFFGPGTRLTVL.

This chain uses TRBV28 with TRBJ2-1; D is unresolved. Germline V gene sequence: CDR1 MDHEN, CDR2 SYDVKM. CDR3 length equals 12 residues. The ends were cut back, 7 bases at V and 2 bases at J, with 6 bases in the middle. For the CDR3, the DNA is TGTGCCAGCATTGGTCCCTACAATGAGCAGTTCTTC. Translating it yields CASIGPYNEQFF.

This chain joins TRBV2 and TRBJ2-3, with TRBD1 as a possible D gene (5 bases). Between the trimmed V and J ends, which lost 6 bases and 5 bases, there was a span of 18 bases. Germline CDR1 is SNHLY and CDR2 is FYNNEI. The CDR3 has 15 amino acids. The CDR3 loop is CASSAQALQEDTQYF. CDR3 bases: TGTGCCAGCAGCGCACAGGCCCTTCAAGAAGATACGCAGTATTTT.

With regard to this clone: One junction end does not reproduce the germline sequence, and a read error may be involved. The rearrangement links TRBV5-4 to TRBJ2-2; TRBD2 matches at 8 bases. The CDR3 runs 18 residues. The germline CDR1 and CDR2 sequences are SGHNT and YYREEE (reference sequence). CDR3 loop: CASSQEVSGAFTTGELFF. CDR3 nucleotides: TGCGCCAGCAGCCAAGAGGTTAGCGGGGCATTCACCACCGGGGAGCTGTTTTTT.